These 30 T cell receptor beta chains came from one sample sequenced in a study of long-term antiretroviral therapy in people with HIV. They ran version v3.0 of the immunoSEQ assay at survey level. Profiling relied on immunoSEQ multiplex PCR, and the TCRdb table lists in-frame clones only, not all of them. This sample carries tens of thousands of clones, 75% to 85% of them seen once, and the ten largest clones take approximately 7%. This sample comprised unsorted PBMCs, obtained 0.3 years after starting antiretroviral therapy. The receptors were sampled from a man between 35 and 55 years old with HIV.

V is TRBV5-1 and J is TRBJ1-3; no clear D gene. Trimming cost V 0 bases and J 4 bases, with 11 bases left between them. The CDR3 spans 15 residues. Germline CDR1 reads SGHRS; CDR2 reads YFSETQ. CDR3 region: CASSLDYRGGNTIYF. In DNA form, the CDR3 reads TGCGCCAGCAGCTTGGATTATAGAGGGGGAAACACCATATATTTT.

This clone was picked up one time. V is TRBV28 and J is TRBJ1-2; D call uncertain. V lost 3 bases to trimming and J lost 1 base, with 3 bases between them. The CDR3 contains 12 residues. Germline V gene data show CDR1 as MDHEN and CDR2 as SYDVKM. The DNA for the CDR3 is TGTGCCAGCAGTTTGAATAACTATGGCTACACCTTC. As protein: CASSLNNYGYTF.

This clone was detected only a few times. V and J are TRBV6-1 and TRBJ1-6; D possibly corresponds to TRBD1 (6 bases). Per germline, CDR1 MNHNS and CDR2 SASEGT. CDR3 length: 15 residues. The ends were cut back, 5 bases at V and 7 bases at J, with 15 bases in the middle. The CDR3 is CASSPPQGVNSPLHF. CDR3 sequence (DNA): TGTGCCAGCAGTCCACCACAGGGAGTAAATTCACCCCTCCACTTT.

The chain links TRBV5-6 to TRBJ2-1; D remains unclear. The germline V gene encodes CDR1 SGHDT and CDR2 YYEEEE. The CDR3 runs to 12 residues. V gave up 2 bases and J gave up 3 bases, with 3 bases separating them. The CDR3 here is CASSFDYNEQFF. The DNA for the CDR3 is TGTGCCAGCAGCTTCGACTACAATGAGCAGTTCTTC.

V and J are TRBV10-3 and TRBJ1-4, with 7 nucleotides matching TRBD1. CDR1 and CDR2 (germline): ENHRY, SYGVKD. This CDR3 region has 14 residues. Trimming at V came to 10 bases and at J to 0 bases, leaving 5 bases not matched to a gene. CDR3 residues: CATRQGATNEKLFF. CDR3 in DNA: TGTGCCACCAGACAGGGAGCAACTAATGAAAAACTGTTTTTT.

The V gene is TRBV5-4, the J gene TRBJ2-2; 16 bases are a match to TRBD2. The germline CDR1 and CDR2 sequences are SGHNT and YYREEE (reference sequence). V lost 4 bases and J lost 6; bases outside the gene matches: 3. The CDR3 is made up of 16 amino acids. The CDR3, as DNA: TGTGCCAGCAGCGCCGGGACTAGCGGGGGGGCCGGGGAGCTGTTTTTT. Translated: CASSAGTSGGAGELFF.

The V call is TRBV7-9, the J call TRBJ1-1; TRBD1 agrees at 11 bases. V was pared by 5 bases and J by 7 bases, with 6 bases of the junction left unmatched. Germline V lookup: CDR1 SEHNR, CDR2 FQNEAQ (reference sequence). The CDR3 is 14 residues long. This CDR3 is CASSLIGTGGEAFF. Here the CDR3 DNA reads TGTGCCAGCAGCCTTATTGGGACAGGGGGTGAAGCTTTCTTT.

V is TRBV29-1 and J is TRBJ2-1; D gene ambiguous. With 4 bases removed from V and 3 bases from J, the gap between germline ends came to 10 bases. The CDR3 has 13 amino acids. The germline V gene has CDR1 SQVTM and CDR2 ANQGSEA. The CDR3, as DNA: TGCAGCGTTGGGGTCACGTTCTACAATGAGCAGTTCTTC. It codes for CSVGVTFYNEQFF.

This clone was observed once. The chain is built from TRBV29-1 and TRBJ2-7; possible D gene TRBD1, 6 bases. The germline gives CDR1 SQVTM, CDR2 ANQGSEA. The CDR3 is made up of 13 amino acids. V gave up 7 bases and J gave up 5 bases, with 18 bases separating them. This chain's CDR3 is CSATGSRTHEQYF. The DNA of the CDR3 is TGCAGCGCCACAGGGTCCAGGACCCACGAGCAGTACTTC.

This sequence joins TRBV11-2 and TRBJ1-5; D ambiguous. The CDR3 is made up of 15 amino acids. Germline values: CDR1 SGHAT, CDR2 FQNNGV. V shed 0 bases and J shed 2 bases, with 8 bases lying between them. The CDR3 DNA sequence: TGTGCCAGCAGCTTAGATTGGAGGGGCAATCAGCCCCAGCATTTT. Amino acid sequence: CASSLDWRGNQPQHF.

The chain uses TRBV19 and TRBJ1-5; no firm D call. The length of the CDR3 is 12 residues. V lost 5 bases to trimming and J lost 2 bases, with 4 bases between them. CDR1 LNHDA and CDR2 SQIVND come from the germline V gene (reference sequence). The DNA of the CDR3 is TGTGCCAGTAGTTTGCGCAATCAGCCCCAGCATTTT. Translating it yields CASSLRNQPQHF.

V and J are TRBV6-1 and TRBJ1-5; D possibly corresponds to TRBD1 (6 bases). Germline values: CDR1 MNHNS, CDR2 SASEGT. V was pared by 0 bases and J by 2 bases, with 14 bases between. The length of the CDR3 is 17 residues. DNA of the CDR3: TGTGCCAGCAGTGAAGCTCAGGGGTTGGTCGGCAATCAGCCCCAGCATTTT. This gives the protein CASSEAQGLVGNQPQHF.

The V call is TRBV6-5, the J call TRBJ2-3; tentative D call: TRBD1 (5 bases). The germline V and J ends were trimmed by 1 base and 0 bases, with 11 bases remaining between them. Per germline, CDR1 MNHEY and CDR2 SVGAGI. The CDR3 covers 16 residues. The CDR3 bases are TGTGCCAGCAGTTACTACAGGCGCCCTAGCACAGATACGCAGTATTTT. This encodes CASSYYRRPSTDTQYF.

The chain combines TRBV7-9 with TRBJ2-3; TRBD2 agrees at 9 bases. The CDR3 has 16 amino acids. Germline lookup yields CDR1 SEHNR and CDR2 FQNEAQ (reference sequence). Trimming cost V 2 bases and J 3 bases; bases outside gene matches: 6. The chain's CDR3 is CASSLRNSGSTDTQYF. CDR3 coding DNA: TGTGCCAGCAGCTTAAGGAATAGCGGGAGTACAGATACGCAGTATTTT.

In DNA form, the CDR3 reads TGTGCCAGCAGTTCAAACTCCCCGGGGCTGGGGCCCCTCCACTTT. This translates into CASSSNSPGLGPLHF. The chain carries TRBV28 and TRBJ1-6, with D possibly TRBD1 on 5 matching bases. V gave up 4 bases and J gave up 13 bases, with 20 bases separating them. Germline lookup yields CDR1 MDHEN and CDR2 SYDVKM. This CDR3 is built from 15 residues.

The rearrangement links TRBV5-1 to TRBJ2-7, with D possibly being TRBD1 (6 bases). The CDR3 is 15 amino acids. CDR1 is SGHRS, CDR2 YFSETQ, per germline. Trimming stripped 4 bases from V and 0 bases from J, with 14 bases between. CDR3 in DNA: TGCGCCAGCAGCCCAGTGACAGGTCCCTCCTACGAGCAGTACTTC. Amino acids: CASSPVTGPSYEQYF. Drawing the rest from reference TRBV5-1 and TRBJ2-7, the complete variable domain is KAGVTQTPRYLIKTRGQQVTLSCSPISGHRSVSWYQQTPGQGLQFLFEYFSETQRNKGNFPGRFSGRQFSNSRSEMNVSTLELGDSALYLCASSPVTGPSYEQYFGPGTRLTVT.

V and J are TRBV15 and TRBJ2-1; tentative D call: TRBD2 (6 bases). Germline CDR1 and CDR2: LNHNV and YYDKDF (reference sequence). There are 15 residues in the CDR3. V lost 0 bases to trimming and J lost 0 bases, with 6 bases between them. The CDR3 bases are TGTGCCACCAGCAGAGAGGACTACTCCTACAATGAGCAGTTCTTC. This gives the protein CATSREDYSYNEQFF.

This clone appeared a few times. V is TRBV19 and J is TRBJ1-1; D is undetermined. V lost 6 bases, J lost 3 bases, and 8 bases lay in between. Germline CDR1 is LNHDA and CDR2 is SQIVND (reference sequence). The CDR3 has 12 amino acids. The CDR3 DNA reads TGTGCCAGTAGGGCGGGCGACACTGAAGCTTTCTTT. Residues: CASRAGDTEAFF.

This clone was detected only a few times. The gene calls are TRBV19 and TRBJ2-7; no reliable D call. CDR1 is LNHDA, CDR2 SQIVND, per germline (reference sequence). There are 13 residues in the CDR3. V was clipped by 5 bases and J by 2 bases, with 10 bases between them. In DNA form, the CDR3 reads TGTGCCAGTAGTGAACTTGATACCTACGAGCAGTACTTC. It encodes CASSELDTYEQYF.

The V gene is TRBV10-3, the J gene TRBJ1-5, with D possibly matching TRBD1 (5 bases). Trimming took off 8 bases at V and 5 bases at J, with 13 bases between the two ends. The CDR3 is 13 residues long. Germline loops: CDR1 ENHRY, CDR2 SYGVKD. CDR3 in amino acids: CAIAGTEDQPQHF. CDR3 in DNA: TGTGCCATCGCCGGGACGGAAGATCAGCCCCAGCATTTT.

The chain joins TRBV2 to TRBJ2-1; D ambiguous. The germline gives CDR1 SNHLY, CDR2 FYNNEI. The CDR3 loop spans 11 amino acids. Trimming removed 0 bases at V and 12 bases at J, with 6 bases between. The CDR3 region has the DNA TGTGCCAGCAGTGAAGCGGGAACGCAGTTCTTC. As protein: CASSEAGTQFF.

This clone has just a few counts. The V and J genes are TRBV4-2 and TRBJ2-7, with D perhaps TRBD1 (6 bases). The germline V and J ends were trimmed by 4 bases and 2 bases, with 9 bases remaining between them. Looked up from germline, CDR1 is LGHNA and CDR2 is YNFKEQ. The CDR3 length is 13 residues. In DNA form, the CDR3 reads TGTGCCAGCAGCCCGAGGGGGACCTACGAGCAGTACTTC. Translation: CASSPRGTYEQYF.

The V and J genes are TRBV4-3 and TRBJ1-6; no clear D. The ends were cut back, 1 base at V and 0 bases at J, with 10 bases in the middle. The germline gives CDR1 LGHNA, CDR2 YSLEER. The CDR3 totals 17 residues. Written as DNA, the CDR3 is TGCGCCAGCAGCCAAGTGCGGGCGGGCTCCTATAATTCACCCCTCCACTTT. Encoded protein: CASSQVRAGSYNSPLHF.

The count of this clone is one. The chain recombines TRBV5-1 with TRBJ2-1, with TRBD2 matching 10 bases. Losses at the gene ends were 2 bases for V and 2 bases for J; bases not matched to a gene: 7. The CDR3 spans 17 residues. The V gene's germline CDR1 is SGHRS and CDR2 YFSETQ. DNA of the CDR3: TGCGCCAGCAGCTTCTCCTCTAGCGGGGGCCCCTACAATGAGCAGTTCTTC. Encoded protein: CASSFSSSGGPYNEQFF.

V and J are TRBV29-1 and TRBJ1-5, with 7 bases aligning to TRBD1. Germline-derived CDR1 and CDR2 are SQVTM and ANQGSEA. The CDR3 extends over 13 amino acids. V lost 6 bases, J lost 4 bases, and 6 bases stayed unmatched. The DNA of the CDR3 is TGCAGCGTGTCGACAGGGCGGAATCAGCCCCAGCATTTT. It encodes CSVSTGRNQPQHF.

This clone was counted only a few times. V usage is TRBV6-6 and J usage is TRBJ1-2; D is undetermined. The CDR3 totals 13 residues. The V end lost 0 bases, the J end lost 8 bases, and 10 bases lay between the germline ends. Germline CDR1 reads MNHNY; CDR2 reads SVGAGI (reference sequence). The CDR3 bases are TGTGCCAGCAGTTACTCGACTGGGAAAGGCTACACCTTC. This sequence encodes CASSYSTGKGYTF.

The chain combines TRBV7-9 with TRBJ2-3; possibly TRBD2 for D (6 bases). CDR1 is SEHNR and CDR2 is FQNEAQ in the germline V gene (reference sequence). V lost 5 bases and J lost 1, with 13 bases in between. This CDR3 comprises 15 residues. The chain's CDR3 is CASSRLSGRTDTQYF. CDR3 nucleotide sequence: TGTGCCAGCAGCCGCCTAAGCGGGCGCACAGATACGCAGTATTTT. Together with reference TRBV7-9 and TRBJ2-3, the CDR3 gives the full variable domain: DTGVSQNPRHKITKRGQNVTFRCDPISEHNRLYWYRQTLGQGPEFLTYFQNEAQLEKSRLLSDRFSAERPKGSFSTLEIQRTEQGDSAMYLCASSRLSGRTDTQYFGPGTRLTVL.

The chain joins TRBV7-9 to TRBJ2-3; 7 bases line up with TRBD2. The CDR3 covers 12 residues. Germline loops: CDR1 SEHNR, CDR2 FQNEAQ (reference sequence). V lost 11 bases to trimming and J lost 3 bases; unmatched junction nucleotides: 5. Here the CDR3 DNA reads TGTGCCGGGGGGGAGACTACAGATACGCAGTATTTT. This encodes CAGGETTDTQYF.

The J gene is TRBJ1-2, the V gene TRBV4-3; 9 bases line up with TRBD1. With 1 base clipped from V and 4 bases from J, the junction kept 4 bases outside the gene matches. Germline V gives CDR1 LGHNA, CDR2 YSLEER. The CDR3 contains 15 residues. CDR3 sequence (DNA): TGCGCCAGCAGCCAAGGGGGGACAGGGAGCTATGGCTACACCTTC. Its translation is CASSQGGTGSYGYTF.

The chain recombines TRBV18 with TRBJ1-2; D may be TRBD1 (6 bases). The CDR3 has 13 residues. Germline values: CDR1 KGHSH, CDR2 LQKENI. V shed 6 bases and J shed 8 bases, with 16 bases lying between them. CDR3 sequence: CASSFRGARGYTF. In nucleotides, the CDR3 is TGTGCCAGCTCGTTCAGGGGTGCCCGGGGCTACACCTTC.